This entry lists 32 T cell receptor beta chains sequenced from one sample in a study of CD8 T cells in Susac syndrome. Reverse transcription used about 0.5 to 1 ug RNA and random hexamers. TCRdb itself ran the immunoSEQ multiplex PCR reads through MiXCR, one entry per CDR3 protein. The top ten hold about 0.15% of the sample, which has under 200,000 distinct CDR3 sequences, 95% seen once. Specimen: CD8+ T cells from PBMCs. Receptors were obtained from a human donor with Susac syndrome.

This rearrangement joins TRBV12-3 or TRBV12-4 to TRBJ2-1, with 9 bases aligning to TRBD2. The junction had 5 bases not matched to a gene; V was cut back by 3 bases and J by 5 bases. The CDR3 is made up of 15 amino acids. In DNA form, the CDR3 reads TGTGCCAGCAGTTTGATGGCGGGGGGGAACAATGAGCAGTTCTTC. This codes for CASSLMAGGNNEQFF.

The chain carries TRBV9 and TRBJ2-3; no clear D gene. Germline CDR1 and CDR2: SGDLS and YYNGEE. V gave up 4 bases and J gave up 2 bases, with 14 bases separating them. The CDR3 runs 15 residues. CDR3 sequence: CASSPAKLATDTQYF. CDR3 bases: TGTGCCAGCAGCCCCGCCAAGCTCGCCACAGATACGCAGTATTTT.

The chain employs TRBV13 and TRBJ2-7; D call uncertain. Germline loops: CDR1 PRHDT, CDR2 FYEKMQ (reference sequence). This CDR3 is 13 amino acids long. Trimming took 3 bases from V and 3 from J, leaving 9 bases between them. CDR3: CASSFGDNYEQYF. CDR3 DNA: TGTGCCAGCAGCTTCGGAGACAACTACGAGCAGTACTTC.

V is TRBV5-1 and J is TRBJ2-5; D is unclear. This CDR3 contains 13 residues. Trimming stripped 7 bases from V and 4 bases from J, with 14 bases between. The V gene's germline CDR1 is SGHRS and CDR2 YFSETQ. The chain's CDR3 is CASWQATVETQYF. In DNA, the CDR3 is TGCGCCAGCTGGCAAGCAACCGTAGAGACCCAGTACTTC.

The rearrangement joins TRBV2 to TRBJ2-3; perhaps TRBD2 as D (6 bases). The germline V and J ends were trimmed by 6 bases and 0 bases, with 16 bases remaining between them. The CDR3 totals 16 residues. CDR1 SNHLY and CDR2 FYNNEI come from the germline V gene. The CDR3 DNA reads TGTGCCAGCAGGCTTAGTCCGGGGGTAAGCACAGATACGCAGTATTTT. It codes for CASRLSPGVSTDTQYF.

This chain uses TRBV28 with TRBJ2-1; possible D gene TRBD2, 5 bases. Germline V gives CDR1 MDHEN, CDR2 SYDVKM. Trimming stripped 5 bases from V and 12 bases from J, with 11 bases between. The CDR3 has 11 amino acids. The CDR3 sequence: CASSPTRGQFF. DNA of the CDR3: TGTGCCAGCAGTCCCACCCGGGGGCAGTTCTTC.

This chain uses TRBV5-1 with TRBJ2-6; D ambiguous. Germline V gene lookup returns CDR1 SGHRS and CDR2 YFSETQ. The CDR3 is 14 residues long. Trimming removed 7 bases at V and 0 bases at J, with 8 bases between. The CDR3, as DNA: TGCGCCAGCCGCGGCTACTCTGGGGCCAACGTCCTGACTTTC. Translation: CASRGYSGANVLTF.

The chain employs TRBV12-3 or TRBV12-4 and TRBJ1-1, with D possibly matching TRBD1 (5 bases). Trimming stripped 3 bases from V and 0 bases from J, with 14 bases between. The CDR3 loop spans 16 amino acids. This CDR3 is CASSFLPGRVNTEAFF. The CDR3 DNA reads TGTGCCAGCAGTTTCCTCCCGGGACGGGTGAACACTGAAGCTTTCTTT.

This clonotype occurred once. V and J are TRBV12-3 or TRBV12-4 and TRBJ1-4; 10 bases line up with TRBD1. J lost 0 bases, V lost 1 base, and 11 bases had no gene match. This CDR3 region has 20 residues. CDR3: CASSLVPGTGEQTTNEKLFF. DNA for the CDR3: TGTGCCAGCAGTTTAGTACCAGGGACAGGGGAACAGACAACTAATGAAAAACTGTTTTTT.

The chain links TRBV6-5 to TRBJ2-7; D might be TRBD1 (5 bases). This CDR3 spans 15 amino acids. V lost 5 bases and J 4 bases, leaving 18 bases between the germline ends. The V gene's germline CDR1 is MNHEY and CDR2 SVGAGI. CDR3 sequence: CASSRYQGHGYEQYF. CDR3 coding DNA: TGTGCCAGCAGTCGATATCAGGGCCACGGGTACGAGCAGTACTTC.

This clonotype was seen a single time. The V gene is TRBV27, the J gene TRBJ2-7; 8 nucleotides match TRBD2. The V gene's germline CDR1 is MNHEY and CDR2 SMNVEV (reference sequence). The CDR3 has 15 residues. With V trimmed by 5 bases and J by 4 bases, 10 bases remained unmatched. In DNA, the CDR3 is TGTGCCAGCAGTCTCTCTCGGGGGGGGATGTACGAGCAGTACTTC. As protein: CASSLSRGGMYEQYF.

The CDR3 loop is CSARPQGARFGLTEQYF. As DNA, the CDR3 is TGCAGTGCTAGGCCACAGGGGGCTCGGTTTGGATTGACGGAGCAGTACTTC. The chain employs TRBV20-1 and TRBJ2-7; 9 bases fit TRBD1. Trimming took 3 bases from V and 7 from J; bases not matched to a gene: 19. CDR1 and CDR2 (germline): DFQATT, SNEGSKA (reference sequence). This CDR3 spans 17 amino acids.

The gene calls are TRBV18 and TRBJ1-5; no clear D gene. V was pared by 3 bases and J by 5 bases, with 14 bases between. Germline V gene data show CDR1 as KGHSH and CDR2 as LQKENI. The CDR3 extends over 15 amino acids. CDR3 sequence: CASSPAMGADQPQHF. In nucleotides, the CDR3 is TGTGCCAGCTCACCGGCCATGGGCGCCGATCAGCCCCAGCATTTT.

The rearrangement joins TRBV9 to TRBJ2-6; TRBD1 matches 8 bases. The CDR3 is 17 amino acids. V lost 5 bases and J lost 1; bases outside the gene matches: 8. Germline V lookup: CDR1 SGDLS, CDR2 YYNGEE. In nucleotides, the CDR3 is TGTGCCAGCAGTGGGACAGGCCAAAAGTCTGGGGCCAACGTCCTGACTTTC. Translated, it gives CASSGTGQKSGANVLTF.

V usage is TRBV7-3 and J usage is TRBJ1-2, with 12 nucleotides matching TRBD1. The CDR3 extends over 14 amino acids. V shed 5 bases, J shed 7 bases, and the junction held 5 bases outside the gene matches. Germline V gene sequence: CDR1 SGHTA, CDR2 FQGTGA. The CDR3 region is CASSTGTGGIGYTF. In nucleotides, the CDR3 is TGTGCCAGCAGCACCGGGACAGGGGGCATTGGCTACACCTTC.

The chain is built from TRBV7-9 and TRBJ1-4, with TRBD1 matching over 7 bases. CDR1 and CDR2 from the germline V gene are SEHNR and FQNEAQ (reference sequence). The CDR3 is 14 residues long. The junction had 5 bases not matched to a gene; V was cut back by 5 bases and J by 5 bases. The CDR3 region is CASSPQGENEKLFF. The CDR3 coding sequence is TGTGCCAGCAGCCCCCAGGGGGAGAATGAAAAACTGTTTTTT.

Comment on this clonotype: One junction end does not reproduce the germline sequence, and a read error may be involved. The V call is TRBV7-7, the J call TRBJ2-3; D uncertain. Germline V CDR1 and CDR2: SSHAT, FNYEAQ (reference sequence). The CDR3 consists of 13 residues. The DNA for the CDR3 is TGTGCTAGCAGCTTGATCCGGACAGATACGCAGTATTTT. Its protein product is CASSLIRTDTQYF.

V gene TRBV4-2 combines with J gene TRBJ2-4; possibly TRBD2 for D (5 bases). The CDR3 is 16 amino acids. V was clipped by 5 bases and J by 0 bases, with 14 bases between them. Germline assignment: CDR1 LGHNA and CDR2 YNFKEQ. The CDR3 nucleotides are TGTGCCAGCAGCACGGAAGCGGCACTAGCCAAAAACATTCAGTACTTC. Protein: CASSTEAALAKNIQYF.

This chain links TRBV10-3 with TRBJ2-3, with a weak D call TRBD2 (5 bases). Germline V gene sequence: CDR1 ENHRY, CDR2 SYGVKD. Trimming cost V 3 bases and J 3 bases, with 10 bases left between them. This CDR3 contains 14 residues. The CDR3 DNA reads TGTGCCATCAGTGAAGCGGACCTGACAGATACGCAGTATTTT. Translating it yields CAISEADLTDTQYF.

This chain uses TRBV27 with TRBJ2-4, with a possible D match to TRBD2 (6 bases). The CDR3 consists of 17 residues. Germline V gene data show CDR1 as MNHEY and CDR2 as SMNVEV (reference sequence). The V gene lost 5 bases and the J gene lost 6 bases, with 23 bases spanning the gap. CDR3 amino acids: CASSPLRDSGGPNIQYF. The CDR3 bases are TGTGCCAGCAGTCCCCTTAGGGATAGCGGAGGGCCAAACATTCAGTACTTC.

The chain recombines TRBV13 with TRBJ2-4; D is unresolved. The CDR3 totals 12 residues. Germline V gives CDR1 PRHDT, CDR2 FYEKMQ (reference sequence). With 5 bases removed from V and 8 bases from J, the gap between germline ends came to 10 bases. The CDR3 region is CASSEKRHIQYF. The CDR3 region has the DNA TGTGCCAGCAGCGAAAAAAGGCACATTCAGTACTTC.

The chain couples TRBV12-3 or TRBV12-4 to TRBJ2-5; D unresolved. Trimming shortened V by 6 bases and J by 1 base, and 9 bases separated the two germline ends. The CDR3 consists of 13 residues. The CDR3 DNA reads as TGTGCCAGCAGGCTCCCTCCCCAAGAGACCCAGTACTTC. Its protein product is CASRLPPQETQYF.

The chain is built from TRBV9 and TRBJ2-1; 8 nucleotides line up with TRBD1. The ends lost 3 bases at V and 10 bases at J; junction bases unmatched: 12. CDR3 size: 15 residues. Germline-derived CDR1 and CDR2 are SGDLS and YYNGEE. The CDR3 protein is CASSGQGSSLGEQFF. The CDR3 bases are TGTGCCAGCAGCGGACAGGGGAGCTCCCTTGGGGAGCAGTTCTTC.

The chain joins TRBV3-1 to TRBJ2-3, with TRBD1 as a possible D gene (5 bases). V lost 0 bases, J lost 4 bases, and 29 bases lay in between. CDR1 and CDR2 (germline): LGHDT, YNNKEL (reference sequence). The CDR3 contains 21 residues. In nucleotides, the CDR3 is TGTGCCAGCAGCCAAGATTTATATGGGGCCAGAGTGGTTGGTTTAGCAGATACGCAGTATTTT. Residues: CASSQDLYGARVVGLADTQYF.

This chain connects TRBV7-9 to TRBJ2-6; D gene unclear. Germline V gene data show CDR1 as SEHNR and CDR2 as FQNEAQ (reference sequence). The CDR3 is made up of 16 amino acids. V was trimmed by 1 base and J by 0 bases, leaving 7 bases between them. This CDR3 reads CASSLEQLSGANVLTF. DNA of the CDR3: TGTGCCAGCAGCTTAGAACAACTCTCTGGGGCCAACGTCCTGACTTTC.

The chain joins TRBV6-2 or TRBV6-3 to TRBJ2-7; D is perhaps TRBD1 or TRBD2 (5 bases each). The CDR3 spans 14 residues. V was pared by 0 bases and J by 6 bases, with 12 bases between. Germline-derived CDR1 and CDR2 are MNHEY and SVGEGT. The CDR3 DNA reads as TGTGCCAGCAGTTACTCGGGGACGACGTCCGAGCAGTACTTC. This encodes CASSYSGTTSEQYF.

The sample holds one count of this clonotype. V gene TRBV5-1 combines with J gene TRBJ2-3; tentative D call: TRBD2 (6 bases). Germline V CDR1 and CDR2: SGHRS, YFSETQ. V was shortened by 6 bases and J by 3 bases, with 17 bases between the two germline ends. CDR3 length: 15 amino acids. In nucleotides, the CDR3 is TGCGCCAGCACCTTACTAGCCCTATCAACAGATACGCAGTATTTT. Protein sequence: CASTLLALSTDTQYF.

This clonotype was observed once. V usage is TRBV7-9 and J usage is TRBJ2-1; D is ambiguous. CDR3 length: 15 amino acids. Germline V gene sequence: CDR1 SEHNR, CDR2 FQNEAQ (reference sequence). Trimming pared 6 bases from V and 3 bases from J, leaving 15 bases between. The chain's CDR3 is CASRTASEDYNEQFF. In DNA, the CDR3 is TGTGCCAGCAGGACCGCATCCGAGGACTACAATGAGCAGTTCTTC.

This clonotype was picked up one time. CDR3 sequence: CASSFGQNTGELFF. Written as DNA, the CDR3 is TGTGCCAGCAGCTTCGGACAGAACACCGGGGAGCTGTTTTTT. This chain links TRBV7-6 with TRBJ2-2; D might be TRBD1 (5 bases). V dropped 3 bases and J dropped 1 base, with 6 bases sitting between them. Germline CDR1 and CDR2: SGHVS and FNYEAQ. CDR3 size: 14 residues.

V gene TRBV7-2 combines with J gene TRBJ1-2; D uncertain. Germline CDR1 SGHTA, CDR2 FQGNSA. CDR3 size: 15 residues. V was trimmed by 5 bases and J by 4 bases, leaving 17 bases between them. This CDR3 reads CASSTGVLGSYGYTF. CDR3 DNA: TGTGCCAGCAGCACCGGGGTACTGGGGTCCTATGGCTACACCTTC.

This clonotype was detected only once. The V call is TRBV7-9, the J call TRBJ2-1; D gene ambiguous. With 0 bases removed from V and 8 bases from J, the gap between germline ends came to 5 bases. From germline, CDR1 is SEHNR and CDR2 FQNEAQ (reference sequence). The CDR3 is 12 amino acids. The CDR3 reads CASSLALDEQFF. The DNA for the CDR3 is TGTGCCAGCAGCTTAGCCTTGGATGAGCAGTTCTTC.

V and J are TRBV29-1 and TRBJ2-5; no clear D. Trimming left V 7 bases short and J 0 bases short, with 15 bases between. CDR1 is SQVTM, CDR2 ANQGSEA, per germline. The CDR3 is made up of 14 amino acids. CDR3 in DNA: TGCAGCGGAGCCTTCTTCACCTACCAAGAGACCCAGTACTTC. It encodes CSGAFFTYQETQYF.